The next 12 T cell receptor beta chains were all read from a single sample in a study of siplizumab effects on memory and regulatory T cells (dated by TCRdb to about 2019). Libraries were prepared through the immunoSEQ multiplex PCR assay. Sourced from immuneACCESS, this table was stored by TCRdb with only in-frame sequences that have V and J called. A share of the clones is absent; for the studies checked, an unresolved V gene accounts for under half, and the remainder has no known explanation. The sample profile shows about 110,000 clones; 80% to 95% of them were found once. Of the sample, 1% to 1.5% is held by the ten largest clones. Source material: CD4+ T cells sorted from blood. The receptor source for this set is a human donor in good health.

The chain employs TRBV5-4 and TRBJ2-3; no firm D call. Germline-derived CDR1 and CDR2 are SGHNT and YYREEE (reference sequence). CDR3 length equals 14 residues. V lost 0 bases, J lost 2 bases, and 7 bases lay in between. In DNA form, the CDR3 reads TGTGCCAGCAGCTTGGCAGGTAACACAGATACGCAGTATTTT. This translates into CASSLAGNTDTQYF.

The chain combines TRBV5-5 with TRBJ2-3; TRBD1 or TRBD2 may be the D gene (5 bases each). V was clipped by 0 bases and J by 0 bases, with 14 bases between them. Germline V gene sequence: CDR1 SGHKS, CDR2 YYEKEE (reference sequence). The CDR3 spans 17 residues. The CDR3 DNA follows: TGTGCCAGCAGCTTGGTGGGACGGAGTTCTAGCACAGATACGCAGTATTTT. Protein: CASSLVGRSSSTDTQYF.

The V call is TRBV9, the J call TRBJ2-7, with TRBD2 identical over 7 bases. CDR3 length equals 15 residues. Trimming took 0 bases from V and 6 from J; bases not matched to a gene: 9. The germline V gene has CDR1 SGDLS and CDR2 YYNGEE. This chain's CDR3 is CASSVGPAGVREQYF. In nucleotides, the CDR3 is TGTGCCAGCAGCGTAGGGCCGGCGGGAGTACGCGAGCAGTACTTC.

The chain is built from TRBV10-3 and TRBJ2-3; D possibly uses TRBD1 or TRBD2 (6 bases each). The CDR3 length is 13 residues. Trimming stripped 6 bases from V and 3 bases from J, with 10 bases between. Germline CDR1 ENHRY, CDR2 SYGVKD. CDR3 nucleotide sequence: TGTGCCATCAGGGAGGGGGTGACAGATACGCAGTATTTT. Its translation is CAIREGVTDTQYF.

Only a few counts were recorded for this clone. The V call is TRBV7-9, the J call TRBJ1-1; TRBD1 aligns across 10 bases. J lost 5 bases, V lost 5 bases, and 8 bases had no gene match. Per germline, CDR1 SEHNR and CDR2 FQNEAQ (reference sequence). The CDR3 extends over 15 amino acids. The CDR3 DNA reads as TGTGCCAGCAGCCGATCGACAGGGGGCGGGACTGAAGCTTTCTTT. As protein: CASSRSTGGGTEAFF.

The chain couples TRBV5-1 to TRBJ1-4; no definite D call. Trimming left V 1 base short and J 0 bases short, with 7 bases between. Germline values: CDR1 SGHRS, CDR2 YFSETQ. This CDR3 has 15 residues. For the CDR3, the DNA is TGCGCCAGCAGCTTGAACGGAGCAACTAATGAAAAACTGTTTTTT. Protein: CASSLNGATNEKLFF.

This chain uses TRBV5-6 with TRBJ2-3; D is tentatively TRBD1 or TRBD2 (6 bases each). The germline V gene encodes CDR1 SGHDT and CDR2 YYEEEE. V lost 1 base, J lost 3 bases, and 12 bases lay in between. The CDR3 spans 15 residues. As DNA, the CDR3 is TGTGCCAGCAGCTTGTTCAGGGGAGGAACAGATACGCAGTATTTT. The encoded protein is CASSLFRGGTDTQYF. The full variable domain, completed using reference TRBV5-6 and TRBJ2-3, is DAGVTQSPTHLIKTRGQQVTLRCSPKSGHDTVSWYQQALGQGPQFIFQYYEEEERQRGNFPDRFSGHQFPNYSSELNVNALLLGDSALYLCASSLFRGGTDTQYFGPGTRLTVL.

The CDR3 coding sequence is TGTGCCAGCAGCCGAAGGATAGAAGAGACCCAGTACTTC. Amino acid sequence: CASSRRIEETQYF. The gene calls are TRBV4-2 and TRBJ2-5; D is ambiguous. CDR3 size: 13 residues. Trimming cost V 4 bases and J 3 bases, with 9 bases left between them. Germline lookup yields CDR1 LGHNA and CDR2 YNFKEQ.

The chain links TRBV6-6 to TRBJ2-7; the D gene is possibly TRBD1 (6 bases). CDR3 length: 13 residues. CDR1 is MNHNY and CDR2 is SVGAGI in the germline V gene (reference sequence). The ends were cut back, 2 bases at V and 4 bases at J, with 9 bases in the middle. CDR3 sequence: CASSYTDSYEQYF. Here the CDR3 DNA reads TGTGCCAGCAGTTACACGGACAGTTACGAGCAGTACTTC.

The chain recombines TRBV19 with TRBJ1-6; 9 nucleotides match TRBD1. The CDR3 has 17 residues. Germline V CDR1 and CDR2: LNHDA, SQIVND (reference sequence). The V segment lost 0 bases and the J segment 5 bases; nucleotides outside the gene matches: 5. This CDR3 is CASSIEAGTGNNSPLHF. The CDR3 nucleotides are TGTGCCAGTAGTATAGAGGCCGGGACAGGGAATAATTCACCCCTCCACTTT.

The chain carries TRBV9 and TRBJ1-2; 9 bases are shared with TRBD1. The CDR3 has 14 residues. The J segment lost 7 bases and the V segment lost 2 bases, leaving 6 bases of the junction unmatched. CDR1 is SGDLS and CDR2 is YYNGEE in the germline V gene. CDR3 coding DNA: TGTGCCAGCAGCGTCACGACAGGGGGAGGTGGCTACACCTTC. Translated, it gives CASSVTTGGGGYTF.

The chain links TRBV18 to TRBJ1-3, with unresolved D. Trimming took off 9 bases at V and 0 bases at J, with 9 bases between the two ends. The CDR3 extends over 13 amino acids. Germline CDR1 and CDR2: KGHSH and LQKENI. CDR3 residues: CASRRSSGNTIYF. The DNA for the CDR3 is TGTGCCAGTAGACGGTCCTCTGGAAACACCATATATTTT.